This T cell receptor beta chain was documented in a study of graft-versus-host responses after intestinal transplantation. Study context: Once they had received anti-thymocyte globulin induction, all recipients took tacrolimus and steroids for approximately 3 years.

V lost 6 bases, J lost 7 bases, and 18 bases lay in between. CDR1 is SEHNR and CDR2 is FQNEAQ in the germline V gene (reference sequence). The CDR3 has 15 residues. Sequencing was performed with immunoSEQ multiplex PCR; in TCRdb, only in-frame clones are kept and a portion is missing. The sample lists some 27,000 clones, 90% to 95% occurring once. Of note for this clone: Its specificity is unknown.

Study conclusions and caveats: Graft-donor T cell macrochimerism in patients accompanied high graft-versus-host to host-versus-graft clonal ratios in allografts. Declines in HvG clones occurring early post-transplant were associated with peak circulating GvH clone levels. Recipient marrow held GvH clones, some first seen in ileum or blood.

The sequence was collected from a human patient who received an intestinal transplant, so some T cells may come from the graft donor. Sequencing was performed on PBMCs, taken 18 days after transplant. The chain uses TRBV7-9 and TRBJ1-4; the D gene is possibly TRBD1 (5 bases). The CDR3 DNA is TGTGCCAGCAGGACCACGGGGCGGGGGGGTGAAAAACTGTTTTTT. Residues: CASRTTGRGGEKLFF.